This note documents a single T cell receptor (beta chain) sequence. Its specificity is not known. This entry is derived from a study of T cell responses to AZD1222 COVID-19 vaccine. Study-level information: Second-dose timings of about 4 or about 12 weeks were pooled.

Regarding the study as a whole: Breadth and depth of Spike-specific TCRs rose after two AZD1222 doses. Donors, mostly white British, included more females; clonal diversity was possibly underestimated.

V gave up 7 bases and J gave up 7 bases, with 17 bases separating them. Germline V lookup: CDR1 LGHNT, CDR2 FRNRAP. The CDR3 length is 14 residues. Data came from immunoSEQ multiplex PCR; TCRdb stores just in-frame clones and leaves some out. The sample includes about 150,000 clones, 92% of them seen just once. Material: peripheral blood, obtained on day 0 of AZD1222 vaccination. This TCR came from an adult in good health. The rearrangement joins TRBV12-5 to TRBJ2-1; the D gene is possibly TRBD2 (7 bases). CDR3 sequence reads: CASALGGRGNEQFF. The CDR3 nucleotides are TGTGCTAGTGCCTTGGGGGGGCGCGGGAATGAGCAGTTCTTC.